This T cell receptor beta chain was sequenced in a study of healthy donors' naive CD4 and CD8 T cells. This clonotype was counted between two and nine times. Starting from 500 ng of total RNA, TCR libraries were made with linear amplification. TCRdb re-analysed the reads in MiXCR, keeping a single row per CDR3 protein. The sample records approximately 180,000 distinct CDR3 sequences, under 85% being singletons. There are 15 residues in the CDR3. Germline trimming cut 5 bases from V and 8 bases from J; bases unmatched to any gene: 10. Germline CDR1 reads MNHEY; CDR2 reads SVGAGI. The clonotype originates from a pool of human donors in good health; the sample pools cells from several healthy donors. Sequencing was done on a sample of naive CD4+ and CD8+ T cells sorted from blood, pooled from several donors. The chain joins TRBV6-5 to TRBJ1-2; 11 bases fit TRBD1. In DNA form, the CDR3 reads TGTGCCAGCAGTGGGACAGGGGGGAGTTTCTGGGGCTACACCTTC. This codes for CASSGTGGSFWGYTF.